Below are 5 T cell receptor beta chains sequenced from a single sample in a study of blood T cell repertoires in COVID-19. Sequencing was performed with immunoSEQ multiplex PCR; in TCRdb, only in-frame clones are kept and a portion is missing. The sample carries 200,000 to 250,000 clones, around 88% recorded once. The material sequenced was peripheral blood. The receptors were gathered from a man aged 18 to 30 with active or convalescent COVID-19.

The V gene is TRBV6-5, the J gene TRBJ2-1, with TRBD2 matching 10 bases. Trimming took 6 bases from V and 1 from J; bases not matched to a gene: 6. Germline values: CDR1 MNHEY, CDR2 SVGAGI. The CDR3 covers 16 residues. In nucleotides, the CDR3 is TGTGCCAGCAGGTACCTAGCGGGAGCGTCCTACAATGAGCAGTTCTTC. Translating it yields CASRYLAGASYNEQFF.

V usage is TRBV3-1 (or the pseudogene TRBV3-2) and J usage is TRBJ2-7; D may be TRBD1 (6 bases). CDR1 and CDR2 (germline): LGHDT, YNNKEL (reference sequence). V lost 3 bases, J lost 7 bases, and 7 bases lay in between. CDR3 length: 11 amino acids. The CDR3 DNA is TGTGCCAGCAGCCAGCAGGGGGAGCAGTACTTC. This sequence encodes CASSQQGEQYF.

This chain uses TRBV6-1 with TRBJ2-3, with a tentative D call TRBD2 (6 bases). Trimming took off 2 bases at V and 1 base at J, with 19 bases between the two ends. The CDR3 totals 18 residues. Germline V gene data show CDR1 as MNHNS and CDR2 as SASEGT. CDR3 DNA: TGTGCCAGCAGTGAAAGAAAGGTACGGCGGGAACGCACAGATACGCAGTATTTT. Residues: CASSERKVRRERTDTQYF.

This clone was counted between two and nine times. CDR3 in amino acids: CASRGLRGAFF. The DNA for the CDR3 is TGTGCCAGCAGGGGCCTTCGGGGGGCTTTCTTT. The rearrangement uses TRBV28 and TRBJ1-1; possible D gene TRBD1, 5 bases. Germline V gene data show CDR1 as MDHEN and CDR2 as SYDVKM. The CDR3 sequence is 11 residues long. Between the trimmed V and J ends, which lost 6 bases and 11 bases, there was a span of 13 bases. The full variable domain, in which reference TRBV28 and TRBJ1-1 provide the parts outside the CDR3, is DVKVTQSSRYLVKRTGEKVFLECVQDMDHENMFWYRQDPGLGLRLIYFSYDVKMKEKGDIPEGYSVSREKKERFSLILESASTNQTSMYLCASRGLRGAFFGQGTRLTVV.

The chain has TRBV20-1 and TRBJ2-7; TRBD1 aligns across 7 bases. The V gene's germline CDR1 is DFQATT and CDR2 SNEGSKA (reference sequence). The CDR3 loop spans 11 amino acids. Trimming took 5 bases from V and 3 from J; bases not matched to a gene: 1. The CDR3 sequence is CSARDSYEQYF. The CDR3 region has the DNA TGCAGTGCTCGGGACAGCTACGAGCAGTACTTC.